This is a list of T cell receptor beta chains from one sample in a study of control samples from healthy donors and cancer patients. The assay was immunoSEQ multiplex PCR, and TCRdb's table has in-frame clones only and misses some. The sample holds 150,000 or so clones, approximately 90% seen once. Sequenced: blood. These receptors all stem from a young man in good health. Each CDR3 is given with its conserved first and last residue. D genes are given only for firm matches. Clone sizes are given selectively: once, few, many, or a class where the clone is expanded.

clone size,V gene,D gene,J gene,CDR3 protein,CDR3 DNA
-,TRBV7-9,-,TRBJ1-3,CASSLPSRTTGNTIYF,TGTGCCAGCAGCTTACCTTCACGCACTACTGGAAACACCATATATTTT
few,TRBV29-1,TRBD1,TRBJ1-4,CSVNLGQGEKLFF,TGCAGCGTTAACCTAGGACAGGGGGAAAAACTGTTTTTT
-,TRBV28,-,TRBJ2-2,CASSNLGVAGNGELFF,TGTGCCAGCAGTAATCTAGGCGTGGCGGGGAACGGGGAGCTGTTTTTT
-,TRBV6-6,-,TRBJ2-4,CASTRGGRTNIQYF,TGTGCCAGCACCAGGGGGGGTAGGACAAACATTCAGTACTTC
-,TRBV7-9,-,TRBJ2-7,CASSRRGLTGNYEQYF,TGTGCCAGCAGCCGACGCGGACTAACGGGAAACTACGAGCAGTACTTC
-,TRBV30,-,TRBJ1-1,CAWSVSANTEAFF,TGTGCCTGGAGTGTATCTGCGAACACTGAAGCTTTCTTT
-,TRBV11-2,TRBD1,TRBJ2-2,CASSQGQGVTGELFF,TGTGCCAGCAGTCAAGGACAGGGGGTCACCGGGGAGCTGTTTTTT
-,TRBV12-3/TRBV12-4,-,TRBJ2-3,CASSPGDTQYF,TGTGCCAGCAGCCCCGGTGATACGCAGTATTTT
-,TRBV6-5,TRBD2,TRBJ2-1,CASSYKTSGSGEQFF,TGTGCCAGCAGTTACAAGACTAGCGGGAGCGGTGAGCAGTTCTTC
-,TRBV18,-,TRBJ2-5,CASSPLGGKETQYF,TGTGCCAGCTCACCACTCGGGGGAAAAGAGACCCAGTACTTC
-,TRBV7-6,TRBD1,TRBJ1-6,CASSLEGQGYNSPLHF,TGTGCCAGCAGCTTAGAAGGACAGGGCTATAATTCACCCCTCCACTTT
-,TRBV6-5,-,TRBJ1-5,CASSPRAFNQPQHF,TGTGCCAGCAGTCCCCGGGCTTTCAATCAGCCCCAGCATTTT
-,TRBV4-2,-,TRBJ1-4,CASSQLSRGPNEKLFF,TGTGCCAGCAGCCAACTCTCTCGGGGGCCAAATGAAAAACTGTTTTTT
-,TRBV20-1,-,TRBJ2-1,CSADYNEQFF,TGCAGTGCAGACTACAATGAGCAGTTCTTC
-,TRBV7-2,-,TRBJ1-1,CASSSWTVNTEAFF,TGTGCCAGCAGCTCTTGGACGGTGAACACTGAAGCTTTCTTT
-,TRBV10-3,-,TRBJ1-2,CAISESEQGRYTF,TGTGCCATCAGTGAGTCGGAACAGGGCAGATACACCTTC
-,TRBV6-5,-,TRBJ2-1,CASSYGAGRDEQFF,TGTGCCAGCAGTTACGGGGCAGGGCGGGATGAGCAGTTCTTC
-,TRBV19,-,TRBJ1-5,CASSTVNGGNQPQHF,TGTGCCAGTTCCACGGTCAACGGGGGCAATCAGCCCCAGCATTTT
-,TRBV27,-,TRBJ1-2,CASSLSGVGSGFGYTF,TGTGCCAGCAGTTTATCGGGGGTAGGTTCTGGTTTCGGCTACACCTTC
-,TRBV5-4,TRBD2,TRBJ2-7,CASSLLPSGVSYEQYF,TGTGCCAGCAGCTTGTTACCTAGCGGGGTCTCCTACGAGCAGTACTTC
-,TRBV2,-,TRBJ2-7,CASRQQGRGYEQYF,TGTGCCAGCAGACAACAGGGAAGGGGCTACGAGCAGTACTTC
-,TRBV28,-,TRBJ2-7,CASSSPSHRDYEQYF,TGTGCCAGCAGTTCTCCCTCACACAGGGACTACGAGCAGTACTTC
-,TRBV24-1,-,TRBJ2-1,CATSDPAGAPGNEQFF,TGTGCCACCAGTGACCCCGCGGGGGCACCGGGCAATGAGCAGTTCTTC
-,TRBV27,-,TRBJ1-1,CASSFVENTEAFF,TGTGCCAGCAGTTTTGTTGAGAACACTGAAGCTTTCTTT
-,TRBV15,TRBD1,TRBJ1-5,CATSRDRGRGPQPQHF,TGTGCCACCAGCAGAGATCGGGGGAGGGGGCCTCAGCCCCAGCATTTT
-,TRBV7-9,-,TRBJ2-7,CASSGGRSAEQYF,TGTGCCAGCAGCGGTGGGAGATCGGCTGAGCAGTACTTC
once,TRBV7-2,-,TRBJ1-1,CASSSTLNTEAFF,TGTGCCAGCAGCTCGACCTTGAACACTGAAGCTTTCTTT
-,TRBV7-2,-,TRBJ1-5,CASSFPNQPQHF,TGTGCCAGCAGCTTCCCGAATCAGCCCCAGCATTTT
-,TRBV28,-,TRBJ2-2,CASSLWGTGELFF,TGTGCCAGCAGTTTATGGGGCACCGGGGAGCTGTTTTTT
-,TRBV4-1,-,TRBJ2-5,CASTPQGTGQETQYF,TGCGCCAGCACCCCCCAGGGGACTGGGCAAGAGACCCAGTACTTC
-,TRBV7-3,TRBD2,TRBJ2-1,CASSLSPSGITSYNEQFF,TGTGCCAGCAGCTTAAGTCCTAGCGGGATAACCTCCTACAATGAGCAGTTCTTC
-,TRBV6-5,-,TRBJ2-5,CASSSTYQETQYF,TGTGCCAGCAGCTCAACCTACCAAGAGACCCAGTACTTC
-,TRBV18,-,TRBJ1-1,CASSPGGSEAFF,TGTGCCAGCTCACCAGGGGGGTCGGAAGCTTTCTTT
-,TRBV21-1,-,TRBJ1-2,CASSKDPGTWYGYTF,TGTGCCAGCAGCAAGGACCCGGGAACTTGGTATGGCTACACCTTC
-,TRBV7-2,-,TRBJ2-5,CASSLLRPQETQYF,TGTGCCAGCAGCTTATTAAGGCCCCAAGAGACCCAGTACTTC
-,TRBV7-3,-,TRBJ2-1,CASSPGTPYNEQFF,TGTGCCAGCAGCCCAGGGACACCCTACAATGAGCAGTTCTTC
-,TRBV7-9,-,TRBJ1-2,CASSLGHPDQSYGYTF,TGTGCCAGCAGCTTAGGCCATCCGGATCAATCCTATGGCTACACCTTC
-,TRBV11-2,-,TRBJ1-3,CASSSTGGDTIYF,TGTGCCAGCAGCTCCACGGGGGGGGACACCATATATTTT
-,TRBV19,TRBD1,TRBJ2-7,CASTGQGFEQYF,TGTGCCAGTACCGGACAGGGATTCGAGCAGTACTTC
-,TRBV5-1,-,TRBJ1-1,CASSLELPNTEAFF,TGCGCCAGCAGCTTGGAACTACCTAACACTGAAGCTTTCTTT
-,TRBV27,TRBD1,TRBJ2-1,CASSFTTGLNEQFF,TGTGCCAGCAGTTTCACGACAGGGCTGAATGAGCAGTTCTTC
-,TRBV27,TRBD2,TRBJ2-1,CASSPPDLWREIVNEQFF,TGTGCCAGCAGTCCGCCCGACTTATGGCGGGAGATAGTCAATGAGCAGTTCTTC
-,TRBV7-8,-,TRBJ2-5,CASSLPTGVQETQYF,TGTGCCAGCAGCCTACCGACCGGGGTCCAAGAGACCCAGTACTTC
-,TRBV28,-,TRBJ1-4,CASSVRGGSEKLFF,TGTGCCAGCAGCGTCAGGGGAGGGAGTGAAAAACTGTTTTTT
-,TRBV5-1,TRBD2,TRBJ2-1,CASSSPRGGHEQFF,TGCGCCAGCAGTTCCCCCCGGGGGGGCCATGAGCAGTTCTTC
-,TRBV6-6,-,TRBJ1-1,CASSSEAFF,TGTGCCAGCAGTTCTGAAGCTTTCTTT